Following are 28 T cell receptor beta chains from one sample sequenced in a study of blood T cell repertoires in COVID-19 (dated by TCRdb to the early 2020s). The method behind the library was the immunoSEQ multiplex PCR assay. TCRdb holds this immuneACCESS table with in-frame rearrangements only. Some clones are missing; in checked studies, unresolved V genes explain under half, and the rest has no known cause. The sample contains fewer than 250,000 clones, around four fifths of them found a single time. Of the sample, more than 6% falls within the top ten clones. Sequences were obtained from peripheral blood. The receptors were sampled from a woman in her fifties or sixties with active or convalescent COVID-19.

The CDR3 here is CATRGQGEGYTF. The DNA of the CDR3 is TGTGCCACCAGGGGACAGGGTGAGGGCTACACCTTC. The V and J genes are TRBV24-1 and TRBJ1-2, with 9 bases aligning to TRBD1. The CDR3 is made up of 12 amino acids. CDR1 is KGHDR and CDR2 is SFDVKD in the germline V gene. The V segment lost 7 bases and the J segment 8 bases; nucleotides outside the gene matches: 4.

This chain uses TRBV7-9 with TRBJ1-3; unclear D gene. Looked up from germline, CDR1 is SEHNR and CDR2 is FQNEAQ (reference sequence). Trimming shortened V by 3 bases and J by 4 bases, and 13 bases separated the two germline ends. The CDR3 covers 15 residues. The CDR3 reads CASSFPGVAGNTIYF. The CDR3 nucleotides read TGTGCCAGCAGCTTCCCCGGGGTAGCCGGAAACACCATATATTTT. Full variable domain (remainder filled in from reference TRBV7-9 and TRBJ1-3): DTGVSQNPRHKITKRGQNVTFRCDPISEHNRLYWYRQTLGQGPEFLTYFQNEAQLEKSRLLSDRFSAERPKGSFSTLEIQRTEQGDSAMYLCASSFPGVAGNTIYFGEGSWLTVV.

The chain links TRBV3-1 (or the pseudogene TRBV3-2) to TRBJ2-1; D unclear. The V gene lost 4 bases and the J gene lost 2 bases, with 15 bases spanning the gap. There are 16 residues in the CDR3. Germline-derived CDR1 and CDR2 are LGHDT and YNNKEL (reference sequence). CDR3 sequence reads: CASSPRRAGTYNEQFF. CDR3 nucleotide sequence: TGTGCCAGCAGCCCCCGGAGAGCTGGCACCTACAATGAGCAGTTCTTC.

V is TRBV6-5 and J is TRBJ2-7, with 7 bases that match TRBD1. The germline gives CDR1 MNHEY, CDR2 SVGAGI. The CDR3 extends over 12 amino acids. The V segment lost 6 bases and the J segment 6 bases; nucleotides outside the gene matches: 5. The CDR3 DNA follows: TGTGCCAGCAGAGACAGGGTGGGCGAGCAGTACGTC. Protein sequence: CASRDRVGEQYV.

The chain is built from TRBV2 and TRBJ2-3, with TRBD2 matching 10 bases. The germline V gene has CDR1 SNHLY and CDR2 FYNNEI. Trimming cost V 6 bases and J 2 bases; bases outside gene matches: 5. The CDR3 runs 15 residues. The CDR3 DNA reads TGTGCCAGCAGGTTGGGACTAGCGCTCACAGATACGCAGTATTTT. This gives the protein CASRLGLALTDTQYF.

The J gene is TRBJ2-2, the V gene TRBV15; 8 bases match TRBD1. CDR1 is LNHNV and CDR2 is YYDKDF in the germline V gene (reference sequence). The ends lost 3 bases at V and 2 bases at J; junction bases unmatched: 5. The CDR3 runs 16 residues. The CDR3 here is CATSRDRVGNTGELFF. Here the CDR3 DNA reads TGTGCCACCAGCAGGGACAGGGTTGGTAACACCGGGGAGCTGTTTTTT.

This clone was recorded once. This rearrangement joins TRBV28 to TRBJ1-6; D is unclear. Trimming removed 2 bases at V and 2 bases at J, with 10 bases between. CDR3 size: 16 residues. Per the germline V gene, CDR1 is MDHEN and CDR2 is SYDVKM. The CDR3 here is CASSLMGRAYNSPLHF. Written as DNA, the CDR3 is TGTGCCAGCAGTTTAATGGGGAGGGCCTATAATTCACCCCTCCACTTT.

This clone was recorded once. The gene calls are TRBV6-6 and TRBJ1-2; D might be TRBD1 (6 bases). In germline, CDR1 is MNHNY, CDR2 SVGAGI (reference sequence). The CDR3 is 15 amino acids. Trimming stripped 5 bases from V and 0 bases from J, with 13 bases between. As DNA, the CDR3 is TGTGCCAGCAGTGACCAGACAGGATCTAACTATGGCTACACCTTC. Amino acids: CASSDQTGSNYGYTF.

The V gene is TRBV6-6, the J gene TRBJ1-4; TRBD1 agrees at 10 bases. Germline V gene sequence: CDR1 MNHNY, CDR2 SVGAGI (reference sequence). The CDR3 extends over 15 amino acids. V lost 6 bases and J lost 5; bases outside the gene matches: 6. The CDR3 region has the DNA TGTGCCAGCAGGTACAGGGGACAGGGGAATGAAAAACTGTTTTTT. Amino acids: CASRYRGQGNEKLFF.

This clone appeared once. The J gene is TRBJ2-3, the V gene TRBV5-1; D ambiguous. Germline V gene lookup returns CDR1 SGHRS and CDR2 YFSETQ. The length of the CDR3 is 14 residues. The germline V and J ends were trimmed by 2 bases and 2 bases, with 9 bases remaining between them. The CDR3 loop reads CASSFEQPTDTQYF. The CDR3 DNA sequence: TGCGCCAGCAGCTTTGAACAACCCACAGATACGCAGTATTTT.

The chain is built from TRBV9 and TRBJ1-2, with 8 bases aligning to TRBD1. CDR3 length equals 14 residues. In germline, CDR1 is SGDLS, CDR2 YYNGEE. V was pared by 4 bases and J by 8 bases, with 10 bases of the junction left unmatched. CDR3 region: CASSSRTGSQGYTF. The CDR3 nucleotides are TGTGCCAGCAGCTCGAGGACAGGGTCTCAGGGCTACACCTTC.

This chain connects TRBV5-4 to TRBJ2-3; 13 nucleotides agree with TRBD2. Per the germline V gene, CDR1 is SGHNT and CDR2 is YYREEE (reference sequence). The CDR3 is 17 residues long. The trim removed 3 bases at V and 0 bases at J, leaving 4 bases unmatched. In nucleotides, the CDR3 is TGTGCCAGCAGCTCGAAACTAGCGGGGGGGAGCACAGATACGCAGTATTTT. It is translated as CASSSKLAGGSTDTQYF. Variable domain in full (rest from reference TRBV5-4 and TRBJ2-3): ETGVTQSPTHLIKTRGQQVTLRCSSQSGHNTVSWYQQALGQGPQFIFQYYREEENGRGNFPPRFSGLQFPNYSSELNVNALELDDSALYLCASSSKLAGGSTDTQYFGPGTRLTVL.

This chain links TRBV18 with TRBJ2-7, with TRBD1 as a possible D gene (6 bases). Trimming stripped 2 bases from V and 7 bases from J, with 12 bases between. In germline, CDR1 is KGHSH, CDR2 LQKENI. The length of the CDR3 is 13 residues. CDR3 sequence reads: CASSPSRGEEQYV. The CDR3 nucleotides read TGTGCCAGCTCACCATCCAGGGGCGAAGAGCAGTACGTC.

The chain employs TRBV5-8 and TRBJ2-3; a possible D gene is TRBD1 (6 bases). Germline V gene lookup returns CDR1 SGHTS and CDR2 YDEGEE. This CDR3 is 16 amino acids long. V was shortened by 2 bases and J by 5 bases, with 18 bases between the two germline ends. The CDR3, as DNA: TGTGCCAGCAGCTTTGTCAGGGGCGAAGAGGGAGATACGCAGTATTTT. It translates to CASSFVRGEEGDTQYF.

The J gene is TRBJ2-3, the V gene TRBV3-1 (or the pseudogene TRBV3-2); 12 bases map to TRBD2. Trimming cost V 1 base and J 0 bases; bases outside gene matches: 5. This CDR3 has 18 residues. The germline gives CDR1 LGHDT, CDR2 YNNKEL (reference sequence). CDR3 in DNA: TGTGCCAGCAGCCAAGCTAGCGGGGGGGGAACTAGCACAGATACGCAGTATTTT. Its protein product is CASSQASGGGTSTDTQYF.

The J gene is TRBJ2-3, the V gene TRBV24-1, with D possibly being TRBD1 (5 bases). CDR1 is KGHDR, CDR2 SFDVKD, per germline. V was shortened by 7 bases and J by 0 bases, with 10 bases between the two germline ends. The CDR3 consists of 14 residues. The CDR3 DNA is TGTGCCACCAGAGGACACCCTAGCACAGATACGCAGTATTTT. The encoded protein is CATRGHPSTDTQYF.

The rearrangement links TRBV28 to TRBJ1-1, with D perhaps TRBD1 (6 bases). Germline assignment: CDR1 MDHEN and CDR2 SYDVKM. Between the trimmed V and J ends, which lost 4 bases and 7 bases, there was a span of 19 bases. The CDR3 extends over 15 amino acids. In nucleotides, the CDR3 is TGTGCCAGCAGTTCCCAGGGGACCGCAGTACTTGAAGCTTTCTTT. This encodes CASSSQGTAVLEAFF.

The V gene is TRBV7-8, the J gene TRBJ2-2; tentatively, D is TRBD2 (5 bases). This CDR3 has 11 residues. Germline values: CDR1 SGHVS, CDR2 FQNEAQ. The V end lost 11 bases, the J end lost 6 bases, and 10 bases lay between the germline ends. The CDR3: CAEGLAGELFF. CDR3 in DNA: TGTGCCGAGGGTCTGGCCGGGGAGCTGTTTTTT.

The V gene is TRBV6-5, the J gene TRBJ2-5; the match to TRBD1 covers 7 bases. V was pared by 6 bases and J by 1 base, with 8 bases of the junction left unmatched. Germline assignment: CDR1 MNHEY and CDR2 SVGAGI. This CDR3 contains 15 residues. The CDR3 DNA is TGTGCCAGCAGCTTAGACAGGGATGGCCAAGAGACCCAGTACTTC. Residues: CASSLDRDGQETQYF.

The chain carries TRBV14 and TRBJ2-3, with TRBD2 matching 7 bases. The V and J ends lost 2 bases and 6 bases, in that order; junction bases with no gene match: 11. From germline, CDR1 is SGHDN and CDR2 FVKESK. This CDR3 is 16 amino acids long. The CDR3 bases are TGTGCCAGCAGCCAACTTTTCGTGGCGGGAGTGGATACGCAGTATTTT. It is translated as CASSQLFVAGVDTQYF.

This clone was observed a handful of times. The J gene is TRBJ2-3, the V gene TRBV11-3, with D uncertain. The CDR3 totals 15 residues. Germline V gene data show CDR1 as SGHNT and CDR2 as YENEEA. Deletions cut 1 base from V and 2 bases from J, with 10 bases between. The CDR3 coding sequence is TGTGCCAGCAGCTTAGTCGTGGGCGTCACAGATACGCAGTATTTT. Its translation: CASSLVVGVTDTQYF.

This chain uses TRBV13 with TRBJ2-5; 11 bases agree with TRBD1. V dropped 4 bases and J dropped 4; count of bases not matched to a gene: 2. Looked up from germline, CDR1 is PRHDT and CDR2 is FYEKMQ (reference sequence). This CDR3 has 14 residues. CDR3 in DNA: TGTGCCAGCAGCTACGGGACAGGGGGAGAGACCCAGTACTTC. Residues: CASSYGTGGETQYF.

The chain links TRBV7-9 to TRBJ1-4; TRBD1 might be the D (6 bases). The CDR3 is made up of 15 amino acids. Trimming took off 1 base at V and 4 bases at J, with 10 bases between the two ends. The V gene's germline CDR1 is SEHNR and CDR2 FQNEAQ (reference sequence). The CDR3 DNA reads TGTGCCAGCAGCTTAGGGGGGCAGAGTAATGAAAAACTGTTTTTT. Encoded protein: CASSLGGQSNEKLFF.

The V call is TRBV7-8, the J call TRBJ2-1, with 10 bases identical to TRBD1. Unmatched junction bases numbered 4, after V lost 1 base and J lost 7 bases. Germline V gene data show CDR1 as SGHVS and CDR2 as FQNEAQ. The CDR3 is 15 amino acids. CDR3 residues: CASSLGQGARNEQFF. CDR3 sequence (DNA): TGTGCCAGCAGCTTAGGACAGGGGGCGCGGAATGAGCAGTTCTTC.

The CDR3 loop is CASSLVSSGGGKETQYF. CDR3 sequence (DNA): TGTGCCAGCAGCTTAGTATCTAGCGGGGGGGGAAAAGAGACCCAGTACTTC. The chain carries TRBV7-8 and TRBJ2-5; 12 nucleotides match TRBD2. The ends lost 1 base at V and 3 bases at J; junction bases unmatched: 6. The CDR3 sequence is 17 residues long. Germline V gene lookup returns CDR1 SGHVS and CDR2 FQNEAQ. Together with reference TRBV7-8 and TRBJ2-5, the CDR3 gives the full variable domain: GAGVSQSPRYKVAKRGQDVALRCDPISGHVSLFWYQQALGQGPEFLTYFQNEAQLDKSGLPSDRFFAERPEGSVSTLKIQRTQQEDSAVYLCASSLVSSGGGKETQYFGPGTRLLVL.

This clone was observed a few times. The chain joins TRBV3-1 (or the pseudogene TRBV3-2) to TRBJ1-1; possibly TRBD1 for D (6 bases). Germline V gene sequence: CDR1 LGHDT, CDR2 YNNKEL (reference sequence). This CDR3 has 14 amino acids. V gave up 0 bases and J gave up 5 bases, with 10 bases separating them. This chain's CDR3 is CASSQDPRGTEAFF. CDR3 DNA sequence: TGTGCCAGCAGCCAAGATCCCAGGGGAACTGAAGCTTTCTTT.

The rearrangement uses TRBV4-1 and TRBJ2-1; 9 bases map to TRBD1. The V gene end was trimmed by 5 bases and the J gene end by 9 bases; junction bases not matched to a gene: 8. There are 14 residues in the CDR3. The germline V gene encodes CDR1 MGHRA and CDR2 YSYEKL. The chain's CDR3 is CASSRGDRVSEQFF. The CDR3 nucleotides are TGCGCCAGCAGCAGAGGGGACAGGGTGAGTGAGCAGTTCTTC.

About this clone: Compared with germline, one end of the junction differs, possibly owing to a read error. This chain connects TRBV19 to TRBJ1-1; 7 bases line up with TRBD1. The CDR3 length is 15 residues. Looked up from germline, CDR1 is LNHDA and CDR2 is SQIVND (reference sequence). The CDR3 DNA reads TGTGCCAGTAGTACACATGCCGGGACAGACACTAACTTTTGGTTT. Its translation is CASSTHAGTDTNFWF.